This entry lists 28 T cell receptor beta chains sequenced from one sample in a study of T cells in Graves' hyperthyroidism and ophthalmopathy. Amplified TCR beta CDR3 regions derived from RNA transcripts. With the HTBI primer set, the TCR CDR3 went through a first round of RT-PCR. In TCRdb, the multiplex PCR reads were re-called with MiXCR into one record per CDR3 protein. Seen here are around 760,000 distinct CDR3 sequences, 30% to 40% observed once, and the top ten hold around 31%. The sample consisted of blood. These receptors all stem from a woman in her thirties or forties with Graves' hyperthyroidism.

Many counts were recorded for this clonotype. The V and J genes are TRBV29-1 and TRBJ1-2, with TRBD1 as a possible D gene (5 bases). The germline V gene has CDR1 SQVTM and CDR2 ANQGSEA. V lost 7 bases to trimming and J lost 5 bases, with 14 bases between them. The CDR3 has 12 residues. The CDR3 bases are TGCAGCGACGTCCGGGGCCGTTATGGCTACACCTTC. This codes for CSDVRGRYGYTF.

This clonotype showed up many times. The rearrangement joins TRBV29-1 to TRBJ1-2; D might be TRBD1 (6 bases). CDR3 length: 12 amino acids. V dropped 6 bases and J dropped 8 bases, with 16 bases sitting between them. Germline V gene sequence: CDR1 SQVTM, CDR2 ANQGSEA. The CDR3 coding sequence is TGCAGCGTCCTCAGGGGCAGGCGAGGCTACACCTTC. It specifies CSVLRGRRGYTF.

This clonotype was counted only a few times. This chain connects TRBV5-1 to TRBJ2-7; D might be TRBD1 or TRBD2, each matching 5 bases. Trimming cost V 4 bases and J 4 bases, with 39 bases left between them. This CDR3 has 22 amino acids. Germline CDR1 is SGHRS and CDR2 is YFSETQ. The DNA for the CDR3 is TGCGCCAGCAGCGGAATGCTCACGGGCGTCACCTGGGGCGGCTCCGGGGAATACGAGCAGTACTTC. Protein sequence: CASSGMLTGVTWGGSGEYEQYF.

The CDR3 DNA reads TGTGCCAGCAGCCCCCACACCATATATTTT. Its translation is CASSPHTIYF. V gene TRBV7-3 combines with J gene TRBJ1-3; D call uncertain. There are 10 residues in the CDR3. Germline assignment: CDR1 SGHTA and CDR2 FQGTGA. Trimming took 5 bases from V and 8 from J, leaving 4 bases between them. Full variable domain (outside the CDR3, taken from reference TRBV7-3 and TRBJ1-3): GAGVSQTPSNKVTEKGKYVELRCDPISGHTALYWYRQSLGQGPEFLIYFQGTGAADDSGLPNDRFFAVRPEGSVSTLKIQRTERGDSAVYLCASSPHTIYFGEGSWLTVV.

J is TRBJ1-3 and V is TRBV6-1; unclear D gene. The CDR3 runs 14 residues. The germline V gene encodes CDR1 MNHNS and CDR2 SASEGT. V dropped 6 bases and J dropped 7 bases, with 16 bases sitting between them. Here the CDR3 DNA reads TGTGCCAGCAGCACCATGTTAAGCCGGAACACCATATATTTT. It yields the protein CASSTMLSRNTIYF.

This clonotype has a count of ten or more. This chain uses TRBV2 with TRBJ1-6; 9 bases map to TRBD1. Germline assignment: CDR1 SNHLY and CDR2 FYNNEI. This CDR3 comprises 15 residues. Germline trimming cut 5 bases from V and 11 bases from J; bases unmatched to any gene: 10. The CDR3 bases are TGTGCCAGCAGTTCAGAAACAGGGGGCGCGCCACCCCTCCACTTT. It is translated as CASSSETGGAPPLHF.

V is TRBV29-1 and J is TRBJ2-7, with 8 bases identical to TRBD1. The tail of the sequence fits TRBJ2-1 better, so the J call may be wrong. Germline loops: CDR1 SQVTM, CDR2 ANQGSEA. The CDR3 extends over 12 amino acids. This chain's CDR3 is CSVGTGVNEQFF. CDR3 nucleotides: TGCAGCGTCGGGACAGGAGTCAATGAGCAGTTCTTC.

This chain links TRBV11-3 with TRBJ1-1; the D is unclear. CDR1 and CDR2 (germline): SGHNT, YENEEA. V shed 4 bases and J shed 6 bases, with 9 bases lying between them. The CDR3 contains 12 residues. CDR3 nucleotides: TGTGCCAGCAGCTCCGCGTCCTCTGAAGCTTTCTTT. It encodes CASSSASSEAFF.

This chain links TRBV29-1 with TRBJ1-2, with TRBD1 as a possible D gene (6 bases). Between the trimmed V and J ends, which lost 3 bases and 7 bases, there was a span of 18 bases. CDR3 length: 14 amino acids. Germline CDR1 SQVTM, CDR2 ANQGSEA. The CDR3 coding sequence is TGCAGCGTTGACGGGGCCACAGGGACGGGTGGCTACACCTTC. Translating it yields CSVDGATGTGGYTF.

This clonotype was counted many times. The junction shows a germline mismatch at one end, possibly a read error. The chain couples TRBV5-1 to TRBJ1-1; TRBD1 matches 8 bases. Germline V CDR1 and CDR2: SGHRS, YFSETQ. The CDR3 sequence is 14 residues long. The CDR3 DNA reads as TGTGCCAGTAGCAATGGACAGGGAGGCACTGAAGCTTTCTTT. Translated, it gives CASSNGQGGTEAFF. Using reference TRBV5-1 and TRBJ1-1 for the parts outside the CDR3, the full variable domain is KAGVTQTPRYLIKTRGQQVTLSCSPISGHRSVSWYQQTPGQGLQFLFEYFSETQRNKGNFPGRFSGRQFSNSRSEMNVSTLELGDSALYLCASSNGQGGTEAFFGQGTRLTVV.

The table lists this clonotype with many counts. The chain uses TRBV25-1 and TRBJ1-5; the D is unclear. Germline assignment: CDR1 MGHDK and CDR2 SYGVNS. V was clipped by 5 bases and J by 3 bases, with 11 bases between them. The CDR3 length is 14 residues. The chain's CDR3 is CASSSIGVNQPQHF. CDR3 nucleotide sequence: TGTGCCAGCAGTAGTATTGGAGTCAATCAGCCCCAGCATTTT. Using reference TRBV25-1 and TRBJ1-5 for the parts outside the CDR3, the full variable domain is EADIYQTPRYLVIGTGKKITLECSQTMGHDKMYWYQQDPGMELHLIHYSYGVNSTEKGDLSSESTVSRIRTEHFPLTLESARPSHTSQYLCASSSIGVNQPQHFGDGTRLSIL.

This clonotype has a count of ten or more. The V gene is TRBV7-2, the J gene TRBJ1-5, with D possibly being TRBD1 (6 bases). Germline CDR1 reads SGHTA; CDR2 reads FQGNSA. V lost 1 base to trimming and J lost 3 bases, with 16 bases between them. This CDR3 is built from 17 residues. CDR3 bases: TGTGCCAGCAGCTTAGATGGCAGGGGAGTCGACAATCAGCCCCAGCATTTT. Its translation is CASSLDGRGVDNQPQHF.

This clonotype was seen repeatedly, ten times or more. Mismatch with germline at one junction end may stem from a read error. The chain has TRBV7-2 and TRBJ1-1, with a possible D match to TRBD1 (5 bases). The CDR3 is 13 amino acids. CDR1 and CDR2 (germline): SGHTA, FQGNSA. The DNA for the CDR3 is TGTGCCAGCAGCCAGGACACAGACACTAAAGCTTTCTTT. It is translated as CASSQDTDTKAFF.

The chain recombines TRBV13 with TRBJ2-2, with a tentative D call TRBD2 (5 bases). Germline assignment: CDR1 PRHDT and CDR2 FYEKMQ (reference sequence). V was clipped by 2 bases and J by 4 bases, with 14 bases between them. This CDR3 is built from 16 residues. CDR3 coding DNA: TGTGCCAGCAGCTTAAGGGCCGGAGGAATCACCGGGGAGCTGTTTTTT. Its translation is CASSLRAGGITGELFF.

This clonotype has only a few counts. The J gene is TRBJ1-5, the V gene TRBV24-1, with TRBD1 as a possible D gene (6 bases). Trimming pared 3 bases from V and 7 bases from J, leaving 9 bases between. Germline V gene lookup returns CDR1 KGHDR and CDR2 SFDVKD. The CDR3 contains 13 residues. The CDR3 nucleotides are TGTGCCACCAGTGATAACAGGGAACAGCCCCAGCATTTT. Translated: CATSDNREQPQHF.

This clonotype was observed once. This chain uses TRBV2 with TRBJ2-3; the D is unclear. Germline V lookup: CDR1 SNHLY, CDR2 FYNNEI. This CDR3 contains 14 residues. Trimming cost V 5 bases and J 3 bases, with 12 bases left between them. The CDR3 DNA sequence: TGTGCCAGCAGTAACGTGGCAGGTACAGATACGCAGTATTTT. Protein: CASSNVAGTDTQYF.

In this sample, this clonotype turned up many times. The chain carries TRBV15 and TRBJ1-2; TRBD1 might be the D (6 bases). This CDR3 region has 16 residues. V lost 3 bases and J 4 bases, leaving 18 bases between the germline ends. CDR1 is LNHNV, CDR2 YYDKDF, per germline (reference sequence). CDR3: CATSSLQGKDPYGYTF. The CDR3 bases are TGTGCCACCAGCAGCCTACAGGGAAAAGACCCCTATGGCTACACCTTC.

The gene calls are TRBV20-1 and TRBJ2-7; TRBD1 matches 9 bases. The CDR3 is made up of 15 amino acids. Trimming removed 4 bases from V and 3 bases from J; junction bases left unmatched: 10. Germline CDR1 reads DFQATT; CDR2 reads SNEGSKA (reference sequence). CDR3 protein: CSATRSQGAHYEQYF. DNA for the CDR3: TGCAGTGCTACCAGATCACAGGGGGCACACTACGAGCAGTACTTC.

This clonotype was counted at least ten times. CDR3 bases: TGCAGCGTGGGGGGGCAGGGGATAGCTAACTATGGCTACACCTTC. Residues: CSVGGQGIANYGYTF. The chain employs TRBV29-1 and TRBJ1-2; a possible D gene is TRBD1 (6 bases). The V and J ends lost 6 bases and 0 bases respectively, with 17 bases between them. Per the germline V gene, CDR1 is SQVTM and CDR2 is ANQGSEA. This CDR3 is built from 15 residues.

At least ten counts were recorded for this clonotype. The chain recombines TRBV10-3 with TRBJ2-7; 9 bases align to TRBD2. The germline V gene has CDR1 ENHRY and CDR2 SYGVKD. The length of the CDR3 is 12 residues. The trim removed 6 bases at V and 7 bases at J, leaving 4 bases unmatched. CDR3 protein: CAISPGLAEQYF. In DNA, the CDR3 is TGTGCCATCAGCCCGGGACTAGCTGAGCAGTACTTC.

The chain carries TRBV4-3 and TRBJ1-5; TRBD1 matches 8 bases. The trim removed 4 bases at V and 5 bases at J, leaving 4 bases unmatched. The CDR3 spans 14 residues. The germline CDR1 and CDR2 sequences are LGHNA and YSLEER. CDR3 sequence (DNA): TGCGCCAGCAGCCCCCAACAGGGGGATCAGCCCCAGCATTTT. It specifies CASSPQQGDQPQHF.

In this sample, this clonotype turned up a few times. The chain recombines TRBV6-6 with TRBJ1-6, with TRBD1 as a possible D gene (5 bases). V was trimmed by 9 bases and J by 7 bases, leaving 16 bases between them. The germline gives CDR1 MNHNY, CDR2 SVGAGI (reference sequence). The CDR3 runs 14 residues. DNA for the CDR3: TGTGCCAGTCGGATACAGGAGCAGAATTCACCCCTCCACTTT. This gives the protein CASRIQEQNSPLHF.

This clonotype was picked up many times. This chain uses TRBV5-6 with TRBJ1-2; possible D gene TRBD1, 6 bases. V lost 4 bases to trimming and J lost 8 bases, with 18 bases between them. The CDR3 consists of 14 residues. The V gene's germline CDR1 is SGHDT and CDR2 YYEEEE. CDR3 sequence reads: CASSQGRGYEGYTF. Here the CDR3 DNA reads TGTGCCAGCAGCCAGGGCAGGGGATACGAAGGCTACACCTTC.

The chain combines TRBV7-9 with TRBJ2-5; D gene unclear. This CDR3 contains 15 residues. V lost 6 bases to trimming and J lost 4 bases, with 18 bases between them. CDR1 SEHNR and CDR2 FQNEAQ come from the germline V gene (reference sequence). CDR3 sequence reads: CASSPSRLPTETQYF. The CDR3 DNA sequence: TGTGCCAGCAGTCCATCGCGACTGCCTACAGAGACCCAGTACTTC.

This clonotype was seen only a few times. CDR3: CASSLNPGSGEQYF. DNA for the CDR3: TGTGCCAGCAGCTTAAATCCAGGGTCAGGCGAGCAGTACTTC. This chain joins TRBV11-2 and TRBJ2-7; D possibly corresponds to TRBD1 (5 bases). There are 14 residues in the CDR3. V was trimmed by 2 bases and J by 6 bases, leaving 14 bases between them. Germline V gene lookup returns CDR1 SGHAT and CDR2 FQNNGV.

This clonotype was seen a handful of times. This chain links TRBV12-3 or TRBV12-4 with TRBJ1-6; a weak D match, TRBD1 (6 bases). The CDR3 consists of 16 residues. V shed 3 bases and J shed 9 bases, with 18 bases lying between them. The DNA for the CDR3 is TGTGCCAGCAGTTTCCTCCCGGGGGCTAGTGGTTCACCCCTCCACTTT. Its translation: CASSFLPGASGSPLHF.

This clonotype has a count of ten or more. The V call is TRBV7-9, the J call TRBJ1-6; D is ambiguous. The germline gives CDR1 SEHNR, CDR2 FQNEAQ (reference sequence). This CDR3 is 15 amino acids long. V was cut by 5 bases and J by 10 bases, with 18 bases left in between. The CDR3 is CASSLTGSGSSPLHF. The CDR3 nucleotides read TGTGCCAGCAGCCTAACTGGCTCCGGCAGCTCACCCCTCCACTTT.

The J gene is TRBJ1-1, the V gene TRBV12-3 or TRBV12-4; D is unclear. This CDR3 region has 13 residues. Trimming stripped 4 bases from V and 3 bases from J, with 9 bases between. The CDR3 spells CASSSLGDTEAFF. The DNA of the CDR3 is TGTGCCAGCAGTTCCCTCGGGGACACTGAAGCTTTCTTT.